The 9 T cell receptor beta chains below all came from one sample that was sequenced in a study of blood T cell repertoires in COVID-19. The method was immunoSEQ multiplex PCR; TCRdb's version includes in-frame clones alone and lacks a portion of them. Altogether fewer than 130,000 clones are present, 87% being singletons, with the ten largest covering 4.5% to 5%. The sample taken for sequencing was peripheral blood. Receptors originate from a human donor in a cohort sampled during active COVID-19.

V gene TRBV6-2 or TRBV6-3 combines with J gene TRBJ1-4; D gene unclear. The V gene's germline CDR1 is MNHEY and CDR2 SVGEGT. The CDR3 loop spans 15 amino acids. Trimming took 1 base from V and 3 from J, leaving 9 bases between them. CDR3: CASSYLRRPNEKLFF. Here the CDR3 DNA reads TGTGCCAGCAGTTACTTGAGGCGGCCTAATGAAAAACTGTTTTTT.

This clone was seen only a few times. This chain links TRBV7-9 with TRBJ1-1; D not certain. Germline CDR1 and CDR2: SEHNR and FQNEAQ (reference sequence). V was pared by 5 bases and J by 7 bases, with 5 bases between. The CDR3 is made up of 10 amino acids. Here the CDR3 reads CASSALEAFF. The CDR3 region has the DNA TGTGCCAGCAGCGCACTTGAAGCTTTCTTT.

The chain is built from TRBV30 and TRBJ2-2, with TRBD2 as a possible D gene (6 bases). This CDR3 spans 15 amino acids. V lost 5 bases, J lost 4 bases, and 17 bases lay in between. The germline gives CDR1 GTSNPN, CDR2 SVGIG (reference sequence). The CDR3 sequence: CAWGGHPGGTGELFF. The CDR3 nucleotides read TGTGCCTGGGGCGGGCATCCCGGGGGCACCGGGGAGCTGTTTTTT.

V gene TRBV4-2 combines with J gene TRBJ2-5; 14 positions match TRBD2. Trimming removed 1 base from V and 4 bases from J; junction bases left unmatched: 8. The CDR3 contains 18 residues. Germline V gene data show CDR1 as LGHNA and CDR2 as YNFKEQ. CDR3 DNA sequence: TGTGCCAGCAGCCAAGGGGGAGGGACTAGCGGGGGTGGAGAGACCCAGTACTTC. Its protein product is CASSQGGGTSGGGETQYF.

This chain links TRBV6-6 with TRBJ2-5; TRBD1 agrees at 7 bases. The CDR3 consists of 13 residues. J gave up 3 bases and V 6 bases, and 4 bases lay outside the gene matches. Germline assignment: CDR1 MNHNY and CDR2 SVGAGI (reference sequence). The CDR3 DNA sequence: TGTGCCAGCAGCCTGACAGGGAAAGAGACCCAGTACTTC. As protein: CASSLTGKETQYF.

This sequence joins TRBV15 and TRBJ2-3; D might be TRBD2 (6 bases). Germline V CDR1 and CDR2: LNHNV, YYDKDF (reference sequence). This CDR3 comprises 16 residues. The germline V and J ends were trimmed by 3 bases and 1 base, with 14 bases remaining between them. This CDR3 reads CATSRGGSGGTDTQYF. In DNA, the CDR3 is TGTGCCACCAGCAGGGGGGGTAGCGGCGGCACAGATACGCAGTATTTT.

The chain couples TRBV2 to TRBJ2-7, with a tentative D call TRBD1 (5 bases). V was cut by 6 bases and J by 0 bases, with 12 bases left in between. The CDR3 totals 14 residues. In germline, CDR1 is SNHLY, CDR2 FYNNEI. In nucleotides, the CDR3 is TGTGCCAGCAGGACCAGGGAATACTCCTACGAGCAGTACTTC. Translated, it gives CASRTREYSYEQYF.

The chain carries TRBV3-1 (or the pseudogene TRBV3-2) and TRBJ1-2; 7 bases map to TRBD1. The trim removed 4 bases at V and 8 bases at J, leaving 4 bases unmatched. Germline V lookup: CDR1 LGHDT, CDR2 YNNKEL (reference sequence). The CDR3 totals 12 residues. The CDR3 DNA reads as TGTGCCAGCAGCCTTACAGGGGCGGGCTACACCTTC. This translates into CASSLTGAGYTF.

The V gene is TRBV30, the J gene TRBJ1-3; 9 nucleotides agree with TRBD1. The CDR3 extends over 14 amino acids. CDR1 and CDR2 from the germline V gene are GTSNPN and SVGIG (reference sequence). With 2 bases clipped from V and 4 bases from J, the junction kept 3 bases outside the gene matches. The CDR3 protein is CAWSSGTGGNTIYF. As DNA, the CDR3 is TGTGCCTGGAGTTCCGGGACAGGGGGAAACACCATATATTTT.